This is a list of T cell receptor beta chains from one sample in a study of T-cell memory formation after mild COVID-19. Using its own MiXCR run on the 5' RACE reads, TCRdb lists one record per CDR3 protein. Here the sample spans 450,000 to 650,000 distinct CDR3 sequences, about 20% being singletons. The specimen sequenced was PBMCs or a T cell subset sorted from them (not recorded which). These receptors were taken from an adult woman who had mild COVID-19 (a few samples of this study predate the infection). Cell type and time point are not known. The CDR3 runs from the conserved cysteine through the conserved F or W. The D gene is left open where the match is weak. The size entry is marked missing in some rows and otherwise reads once, few, many or a size class.

D gene	clone size	V gene	J gene	CDR3 length	CDR3 protein	CDR3 DNA
TRBD1	few	TRBV12-3/TRBV12-4	TRBJ2-3	13	CASNQQGVDTQYF	TGTGCCAGCAATCAACAGGGGGTGGATACGCAGTATTTT
.	.	TRBV5-1	TRBJ2-4	14	CASSSDGAKNIQYF	TGCGCCAGCAGCTCGGACGGAGCCAAAAACATTCAGTACTTC
TRBD2	few	TRBV7-3	TRBJ2-3	16	CASSHSGGAGTDTQYF	TGTGCCAGCAGTCATAGCGGGGGGGCCGGCACAGATACGCAGTATTTT
.	.	TRBV25-1	TRBJ1-2	14	CASSEFPGFAGYTF	TGTGCCAGCAGTGAATTTCCAGGGTTTGCTGGCTACACCTTC
.	.	TRBV5-6	TRBJ2-3	22	CASSLRWGASGQFVRPTDTQYF	TGTGCCAGCAGCTTGCGTTGGGGGGCATCGGGACAGTTCGTTCGCCCCACAGATACGCAGTATTTT
.	.	TRBV9	TRBJ2-1	18	CASSVGRGGGAVNNEQFF	TGTGCCAGCAGCGTAGGCAGGGGGGGCGGCGCGGTGAACAATGAGCAGTTCTTC
.	few	TRBV5-1	TRBJ2-4	16	CASSRTVRSGGNIQYF	TGCGCCAGCAGCCGAACGGTCAGGTCCGGGGGAAACATTCAGTACTTC
.	.	TRBV4-1	TRBJ1-1	13	CASSQDSRREAFF	TGCGCCAGCAGCCAAGATAGCCGGCGTGAAGCTTTCTTT
.	few	TRBV12-3/TRBV12-4	TRBJ2-2	15	CASSPRRGDTGELFF	TGTGCCAGCAGTCCTAGACGCGGGGACACCGGGGAGCTGTTTTTT
.	.	TRBV2	TRBJ1-3	14	CASSPSYSGNTIYF	TGTGCCAGCTCACCAAGCTACTCTGGAAACACCATATATTTT
.	once	TRBV2	TRBJ2-3	14	CAIRLRGSTDTQYF	TGTGCCATCCGGTTACGGGGGTCCACAGATACGCAGTATTTT
TRBD2	.	TRBV29-1	TRBJ2-5	13	CSVEGLAGETQYF	TGCAGCGTTGAGGGACTAGCAGGAGAGACCCAGTACTTC
.	few	TRBV29-1	TRBJ1-3	13	CSVETDSGNTLYF	TGCAGCGTTGAGACAGACTCTGGAAACACCCTATATTTT
TRBD1	few	TRBV15	TRBJ1-2	15	CATSRAWGQNYGYTF	TGTGCCACCAGCAGAGCCTGGGGACAGAACTATGGCTACACCTTC
.	.	TRBV9	TRBJ2-7	16	CASSVGTGPATSEQYF	TGTGCCAGCAGCGTGGGTACAGGGCCCGCAACCAGCGAGCAGTACTTC
.	few	TRBV9	TRBJ2-3	17	CASSPTPGLLPPDTQYF	TGTGCCAGCAGCCCCACTCCGGGACTCCTGCCCCCAGATACGCAGTATTTT
.	.	TRBV19	TRBJ2-1	14	CASQREGRYNEQFF	TGTGCCAGCCAGCGCGAGGGGCGGTACAATGAGCAGTTCTTC
.	.	TRBV20-1	TRBJ1-1	13	CSARESPTFEAFF	TGCAGTGCTAGAGAAAGCCCCACATTCGAAGCTTTCTTT
.	.	TRBV19	TRBJ2-1	14	CASPWGISYNEQFF	TGTGCCAGTCCGTGGGGAATCTCCTACAATGAGCAGTTCTTC
.	few	TRBV9	TRBJ1-5	14	CASSVHSGSQPQHF	TGTGCCAGCAGCGTACACAGCGGGAGTCAGCCCCAGCATTTT
.	.	TRBV5-1	TRBJ2-1	16	CASSPDPAGAIDEQFF	TGCGCCAGCAGCCCCGACCCGGCGGGGGCGATCGATGAGCAGTTCTTC
.	once	TRBV19	TRBJ1-2	15	CASSTPGKGPGGYTF	TGTGCCAGTAGTACCCCCGGTAAGGGGCCAGGGGGCTACACCTTC
.	few	TRBV7-6	TRBJ2-7	14	CASSSAGLNDEQYF	TGTGCCAGCAGCTCCGCGGGACTGAACGACGAGCAGTACTTC
TRBD1	.	TRBV11-2	TRBJ2-7	14	CASSPGQLYYEQYF	TGTGCCAGCAGCCCGGGACAGTTGTATTACGAGCAGTACTTC
.	.	TRBV15	TRBJ1-5	13	CATSRSRGQPQHF	TGTGCCACCAGCAGATCACGGGGCCAGCCCCAGCATTTT
.	.	TRBV6-6	TRBJ2-3	13	CASSSTRTDTQYF	TGTGCCAGCAGCTCCACCAGGACGGATACGCAGTATTTT
.	.	TRBV14	TRBJ2-3	11	CASSQVLEQYF	TGTGCCAGCAGCCAAGTACTCGAGCAGTATTTT
.	.	TRBV4-1	TRBJ2-5	14	CASSQVTGVGTQYF	TGCGCCAGCAGCCAAGTCACCGGTGTCGGGACCCAGTACTTC
TRBD2	few	TRBV5-4	TRBJ2-1	16	CASSKATSGRYNEQFF	TGTGCCAGCAGCAAGGCGACTAGCGGAAGATACAATGAGCAGTTCTTC
.	few	TRBV7-9	TRBJ2-5	14	CASSPNRQQETQYF	TGTGCCAGCAGCCCTAATCGACAGCAAGAGACCCAGTACTTC
.	few	TRBV29-1	TRBJ1-1	14	CSVAVAIMNTEAFF	TGCAGCGTTGCTGTTGCGATAATGAACACTGAAGCTTTCTTT
TRBD1	.	TRBV3-1	TRBJ1-5	16	CASSQPGTARPQPQHF	TGTGCCAGCAGCCAACCCGGGACAGCACGGCCTCAGCCCCAGCATTTT
TRBD1	.	TRBV6-5	TRBJ1-6	16	CASSYASAGGGSPLHF	TGTGCCAGCAGTTACGCCTCGGCAGGGGGTGGTTCACCCCTCCACTTT
.	.	TRBV4-1	TRBJ2-2	16	CASSQVAAANTGELFF	TGCGCCAGCAGCCAAGTCGCAGCCGCGAACACCGGGGAGCTGTTTTTT
TRBD2	few	TRBV5-1	TRBJ2-5	15	CASHPGLAGGETQYF	TGCGCCAGCCACCCGGGACTAGCGGGGGGAGAGACCCAGTACTTC
TRBD2	.	TRBV9	TRBJ2-2	15	CASSYSGLNTGELFF	TGTGCCAGCAGCTATAGCGGGTTGAACACCGGGGAGCTGTTTTTT
.	few	TRBV27	TRBJ2-7	13	CASRGFRAYEQYF	TGTGCCAGCAGGGGGTTCCGGGCCTACGAGCAGTACTTC